These 20 T cell receptor beta chains came from one sample sequenced in a study of T cell repertoires and HLA-DP antigens listed by TCRdb under 2018. Library creation used the immunoSEQ multiplex PCR assay. TCRdb re-hosts the immuneACCESS table, in-frame sequences only. Its copies lack some clones; in the studies checked, an unresolved V gene accounts for under half of them, and the cause for the rest is not known. The sample contains about 73,000 clones, 80% of them found a single time. The ten largest clones take up 1.6% of the sample. These receptors lack a known antigen. Sequenced material: CD4+ T cells from PBMCs. These receptors were collected from a man between 60 and 70 years old in good health and CMV-seronegative.

The chain recombines TRBV9 with TRBJ2-7; D is perhaps TRBD1 (6 bases). Trimming stripped 0 bases from V and 6 bases from J, with 10 bases between. CDR1 and CDR2 from the germline V gene are SGDLS and YYNGEE. The CDR3 has 13 residues. For the CDR3, the DNA is TGTGCCAGCAGCGTAGACAGGGTGGGCGAGCAGTACTTC. Amino acids: CASSVDRVGEQYF.

This clone was recorded a few times. The chain uses TRBV5-1 and TRBJ1-6, with D tentatively TRBD1 (5 bases). Germline CDR1 and CDR2: SGHRS and YFSETQ. There are 15 residues in the CDR3. V gave up 0 bases and J gave up 7 bases, with 11 bases separating them. CDR3 loop: CASSLDRAGNSPLHF. In DNA, the CDR3 is TGCGCCAGCAGCTTGGACCGGGCAGGGAATTCACCCCTCCACTTT.

The chain carries TRBV4-2 and TRBJ2-1, with 8 bases fitting TRBD2. Germline CDR1 and CDR2: LGHNA and YNFKEQ. The CDR3 sequence is 16 residues long. Losses at the gene ends were 3 bases for V and 3 bases for J; bases not matched to a gene: 7. In nucleotides, the CDR3 is TGTGCCAGCAGCCAGGACCCGGGACTAGTCTACAATGAGCAGTTCTTC. Translation: CASSQDPGLVYNEQFF.

This clone was seen more than once but under ten times. CDR3 loop: CASSLIYSGANVLTF. The CDR3 DNA is TGTGCCAGCAGCTTGATCTACTCTGGGGCCAACGTCCTGACTTTC. This sequence joins TRBV5-4 and TRBJ2-6, with unresolved D. Germline V gives CDR1 SGHNT, CDR2 YYREEE (reference sequence). The V gene lost 1 base and the J gene lost 0 bases, with 5 bases spanning the gap. This CDR3 contains 15 residues. The variable domain in full, completed from reference TRBV5-4 and TRBJ2-6, reads ETGVTQSPTHLIKTRGQQVTLRCSSQSGHNTVSWYQQALGQGPQFIFQYYREEENGRGNFPPRFSGLQFPNYSSELNVNALELDDSALYLCASSLIYSGANVLTFGAGSRLTVL.

This clone has a single count. The chain employs TRBV7-2 and TRBJ1-3; 9 bases are shared with TRBD1. The CDR3 runs 15 residues. Germline V CDR1 and CDR2: SGHTA, FQGNSA. J gave up 2 bases and V 3 bases, and 2 bases lay outside the gene matches. In DNA, the CDR3 is TGTGCCAGCAGCTTGGGACAGGGACCTGGAAACACCATATATTTT. It codes for CASSLGQGPGNTIYF.

The rearrangement links TRBV12-5 to TRBJ2-2; D uncertain. Looked up from germline, CDR1 is LGHNT and CDR2 is FRNRAP. The CDR3 consists of 12 residues. Trimming removed 4 bases at V and 4 bases at J, with 4 bases between. The CDR3 sequence is CASGSRTGELFF. CDR3 nucleotides: TGTGCTAGTGGTTCCCGCACCGGGGAGCTGTTTTTT. Full variable domain (outside the CDR3, taken from reference TRBV12-5 and TRBJ2-2): DARVTQTPRHKVTEMGQEVTMRCQPILGHNTVFWYRQTMMQGLELLAYFRNRAPLDDSGMPKDRFSAEMPDATLATLKIQPSEPRDSAVYFCASGSRTGELFFGEGSRLTVL.

This clone occurred once. This chain joins TRBV6-1 and TRBJ2-7; 12 bases match TRBD1. Germline CDR1 MNHNS, CDR2 SASEGT. The CDR3 contains 14 residues. The J segment lost 7 bases and the V segment lost 6 bases, leaving 7 bases of the junction unmatched. The CDR3 DNA follows: TGTGCCAGCAGACCCGGGACAGGGGGCGTAGAGCAGTACTTC. Protein sequence: CASRPGTGGVEQYF.

The J gene is TRBJ2-5, the V gene TRBV5-4; the D gene is possibly TRBD2 (6 bases). CDR3 length equals 16 residues. Per the germline V gene, CDR1 is SGHNT and CDR2 is YYREEE (reference sequence). Trimming took 7 bases from V and 5 from J, leaving 24 bases between them. This CDR3 is CASGRSGVGGGETQYF. CDR3 sequence (DNA): TGTGCCAGCGGAAGATCGGGAGTGGGGGGTGGGGAGACCCAGTACTTC.

The chain's CDR3 is CATGLAGVTDTQYF. DNA of the CDR3: TGTGCCACAGGACTAGCGGGAGTCACAGATACGCAGTATTTT. The rearrangement links TRBV6-4 to TRBJ2-3, with TRBD2 matching 13 bases. The CDR3 consists of 14 residues. Looked up from germline, CDR1 is MRHNA and CDR2 is SNTAGT. V lost 10 bases to trimming and J lost 2 bases; unmatched junction nucleotides: 3.

V is TRBV6-1 and J is TRBJ2-3, with TRBD1 identical over 7 bases. The CDR3 loop spans 16 amino acids. Per the germline V gene, CDR1 is MNHNS and CDR2 is SASEGT. Germline trimming cut 2 bases from V and 3 bases from J; bases unmatched to any gene: 8. The chain's CDR3 is CASSEYEGATTDTQYF. The CDR3 DNA sequence: TGTGCCAGCAGTGAATATGAGGGGGCCACAACAGATACGCAGTATTTT.

V usage is TRBV30 and J usage is TRBJ1-6; D not certain. The CDR3 runs to 11 residues. V was trimmed by 0 bases and J by 10 bases, leaving 4 bases between them. CDR1 is GTSNPN, CDR2 SVGIG, per germline (reference sequence). As DNA, the CDR3 is TGTGCCTGGAGTGTACACTCACCCCTCCACTTT. Translated, it gives CAWSVHSPLHF.

The V and J genes are TRBV7-9 and TRBJ2-3; no firm D call. The germline gives CDR1 SEHNR, CDR2 FQNEAQ (reference sequence). V was clipped by 1 base and J by 6 bases, with 11 bases between them. This CDR3 spans 14 amino acids. This CDR3 is CASSLGASRDTQYF. CDR3 DNA sequence: TGTGCCAGCAGCTTAGGGGCATCCCGGGATACGCAGTATTTT.

CDR3 sequence: CASSILRRGVEAFF. The DNA of the CDR3 is TGTGCCAGTAGTATACTGCGGAGGGGGGTTGAAGCTTTCTTT. This sequence joins TRBV19 and TRBJ1-1, with D possibly matching TRBD1 (6 bases). Per germline, CDR1 LNHDA and CDR2 SQIVND (reference sequence). This CDR3 is 14 amino acids long. Trimming cost V 2 bases and J 7 bases, with 14 bases left between them.

The rearrangement uses TRBV5-1 and TRBJ2-3, with D possibly matching TRBD1 (5 bases). Per the germline V gene, CDR1 is SGHRS and CDR2 is YFSETQ. V lost 5 bases and J 3 bases, leaving 16 bases between the germline ends. The CDR3 loop spans 15 amino acids. CDR3 in amino acids: CASRPGVQGTDTQYF. In nucleotides, the CDR3 is TGCGCCAGCAGACCTGGGGTCCAGGGAACAGATACGCAGTATTTT.

The chain recombines TRBV4-1 with TRBJ2-1, with 7 bases lining up with TRBD2. After removal of 4 bases from V and 5 bases from J, the junction contained 5 bases not matched to a gene. This CDR3 comprises 14 residues. From germline, CDR1 is MGHRA and CDR2 YSYEKL. The CDR3 here is CASSRQRGDNEQFF. In DNA form, the CDR3 reads TGCGCCAGCAGCCGGCAACGGGGGGACAATGAGCAGTTCTTC.

The chain is built from TRBV5-4 and TRBJ2-3; D not resolved. The V end was cut by 2 bases, the J end by 2 bases, with 12 bases between. The CDR3 runs 15 residues. Germline V gene data show CDR1 as SGHNT and CDR2 as YYREEE (reference sequence). The CDR3 reads CASSFKGAITDTQYF. For the CDR3, the DNA is TGTGCCAGCAGCTTTAAGGGCGCCATCACAGATACGCAGTATTTT.

The rearrangement joins TRBV19 to TRBJ1-4; TRBD1 is a possible D gene (5 bases). Deletions cut 0 bases from V and 0 bases from J, with 11 bases between. Germline V lookup: CDR1 LNHDA, CDR2 SQIVND (reference sequence). The CDR3 is 17 amino acids. CDR3 in amino acids: CASSIDLDTTTNEKLFF. CDR3 DNA: TGTGCCAGTAGTATAGATCTGGACACAACAACTAATGAAAAACTGTTTTTT.

CDR3 residues: CASSLQAGGRVGDTQYF. The CDR3 DNA sequence: TGTGCCAGCAGCTTACAAGCGGGGGGGCGAGTAGGGGATACGCAGTATTTT. This rearrangement joins TRBV7-2 to TRBJ2-3; 10 nucleotides line up with TRBD2. Trimming at V came to 2 bases and at J to 6 bases, leaving 11 bases not matched to a gene. The CDR3 loop spans 17 amino acids. CDR1 SGHTA and CDR2 FQGNSA come from the germline V gene.

The chain has TRBV5-6 and TRBJ1-6; D gene unclear. Trimming stripped 2 bases from V and 7 bases from J, with 10 bases between. Germline V gives CDR1 SGHDT, CDR2 YYEEEE. The CDR3 contains 14 residues. CDR3 residues: CASSFGRANSPLHF. The CDR3, as DNA: TGTGCCAGCAGCTTCGGACGGGCAAATTCACCCCTCCACTTT.

This clone was seen only a few times. This chain links TRBV7-2 with TRBJ2-5; the match to TRBD1 covers 9 bases. CDR1 is SGHTA and CDR2 is FQGNSA in the germline V gene. This CDR3 is built from 16 residues. With V trimmed by 3 bases and J by 0 bases, 5 bases remained unmatched. CDR3 nucleotides: TGTGCCAGCAGCTTCGGGACAGGGTTATACCAAGAGACCCAGTACTTC. Protein sequence: CASSFGTGLYQETQYF.